This T cell receptor (beta chain) was retrieved from a study of cytomegalovirus exposure and HLA in healthy donors. 13 Jbeta primers and 60 Vbeta primers were used for the PCR. Repertoires were generated with immunoSEQ multiplex PCR, while TCRdb's copy carries only in-frame clones and drops some. With roughly 100,000 clones in the sample, the ten largest clones hold around 3.4%. Trimming removed 0 bases from V and 2 bases from J; junction bases left unmatched: 9. CDR1 is SGHTA, CDR2 FQGTGA, per germline. The CDR3 is 17 residues long. The clonotype was recovered from a woman in her 30s in good health and CMV-seronegative. V usage is TRBV7-3 and J usage is TRBJ1-2; 7 bases align to TRBD1. Source material: PBMCs. CDR3 region: CASSLTPAQGENYGYTF. The CDR3 DNA is TGTGCCAGCAGCTTAACCCCCGCGCAGGGGGAAAACTATGGCTACACCTTC. Supplemented by reference TRBV7-3 and TRBJ1-2, the full variable domain reads GAGVSQTPSNKVTEKGKYVELRCDPISGHTALYWYRQSLGQGPEFLIYFQGTGAADDSGLPNDRFFAVRPEGSVSTLKIQRTERGDSAVYLCASSLTPAQGENYGYTFGSGTRLTVV.